The 21 T cell receptor delta chains listed next were all sequenced from one sample in a study of gamma-delta T cells after stem cell transplantation. TCRdb repeated clone calling on the RT-PCR reads with CATT. The sample has several thousand delta-chain clones; roughly 25% are singletons. What was sequenced was gamma-delta T cells. Receptors originate from a human donor. It is not recorded whose cells these are; they may come from a transplant donor.

This clone turned up a few times. The rearrangement uses TRDV2 and TRDJ1; 11 nucleotides align to TRDD3. With 0 bases clipped from V and 2 bases from J, the junction kept 25 bases outside the gene matches. CDR1 GEAIGNYY and CDR2 EKD come from the germline V gene. The CDR3 length is 23 residues. The CDR3 is CACDTVSYWGIGRMIGKTDKLIF. The CDR3 bases are TGTGCCTGTGACACCGTCTCTTACTGGGGGATAGGCCGAATGATCGGGAAGACCGATAAACTCATCTTT.

The chain carries TRDV2 and TRDJ1; TRDD3 matches at 13 bases. This CDR3 is 16 amino acids long. Germline CDR1 and CDR2: GEAIGNYY and EKD. Losses at the gene ends were 0 bases for V and 2 bases for J; bases not matched to a gene: 2. This chain's CDR3 is CACDTLLGDTTDKLIF. The CDR3 nucleotides are TGTGCCTGTGACACCTTACTGGGGGATACGACCGATAAACTCATCTTT.

This clone is medium-sized. J is TRDJ3 and V is TRDV2; D may be TRDD2 (5 bases). CDR3 length: 17 amino acids. Trimming removed 3 bases from V and 0 bases from J, with 11 bases in between. The germline V gene has CDR1 GEAIGNYY and CDR2 EKD. The CDR3 bases are TGTGCCTGTGACGCCTACCAAAGCTCCTGGGACACCCGACAGATGTTTTTC. Amino acid sequence: CACDAYQSSWDTRQMFF.

By share of the sample, this clone is medium-sized (0.01 to 0.1%). The gene calls are TRDV3 and TRDJ1, with D tentatively TRDD3 (7 bases). The CDR3 loop spans 18 amino acids. CDR1 is TVYSNPD and CDR2 is GDNSRS in the germline V gene (reference sequence). Trimming took 4 bases from V and 1 from J, leaving 28 bases between them. CDR3 bases: TGTGCCTCCGAGACCCCCTTCCCCGGGGATAATTCCACCGATAAACTCATCTTT. This gives the protein CASETPFPGDNSTDKLIF. The full variable domain, in which reference TRDV3 and TRDJ1 provide the parts outside the CDR3, is CDKVTQSSPDQTVASGSEVVLLCTYDTVYSNPDLFWYRIRPDYSFQFVFYGDNSRSEGADFTQGRFSVKHILTQKAFHLVISPVRTEDSATYYCASETPFPGDNSTDKLIFGKGTRVTVEP.

This clone occurred once. A much larger clone is a single base away; this may be a read error. In nucleotides, the CDR3 is TGTGCCTGTGACACCGCTTTTCGTACTGGGGGACAAAGCTTCTGGGACACCCGACAGATGTTTTTC. Protein sequence: CACDTAFRTGGQSFWDTRQMFF. The chain recombines TRDV2 with TRDJ3; TRDD3 agrees at 9 bases. Germline-derived CDR1 and CDR2 are GEAIGNYY and EKD. The CDR3 loop spans 22 amino acids. The V and J ends lost 0 bases and 3 bases, in that order; junction bases with no gene match: 17.

This clone has just one count. Given a much more abundant clone one base away, this may be a read error. The chain combines TRDV2 with TRDJ1; TRDD3 aligns across 10 bases. Germline V gene sequence: CDR1 GEAIGNYY, CDR2 EKD. Unmatched junction bases numbered 26, after V lost 3 bases and J lost 5 bases. The CDR3 is 21 residues long. CDR3 nucleotide sequence: TGTGCCTGTGACCCAACTTCTCCCTCTTACGTACTGGGGGATGCGCGAGATAAACTCATCTTT. Amino acids: CACDPTSPSYVLGDARDKLIF.

Notes on this clone: A far larger clone lies a single base away; this is likely a read error. The J gene is TRDJ3, the V gene TRDV2, with D maybe TRDD3 (5 bases). The CDR3 is 21 amino acids. Germline CDR1 and CDR2: GEAIGNYY and EKD. The CDR3 loop reads CACDTVIADAAGSWDARQMFF. The CDR3 nucleotides are TGTGCCTGTGACACCGTTATAGCCGACGCCGCGGGCTCCTGGGACGCCCGACAGATGTTTTTC.

Relative to its sample, this clone is medium-sized. The chain couples TRDV2 to TRDJ1; possible D gene TRDD3, 6 bases. Per germline, CDR1 GEAIGNYY and CDR2 EKD. V gave up 1 base and J gave up 4 bases, with 18 bases separating them. The CDR3 is 16 amino acids. The CDR3, as DNA: TGTGCCTGTGACACTATAGACCCGGGGGACGGCGATAAACTCATCTTT. This translates into CACDTIDPGDGDKLIF.

Note on this clone: TCRdb records a much larger clone's protein for this DNA, with a difference at residue 4 that likely arises from a read error; the protein given is the translation of the DNA. V usage is TRDV2 and J usage is TRDJ1, with 8 bases fitting TRDD3. CDR1 and CDR2 (germline): GEAIGNYY, EKD. This CDR3 region has 20 residues. After removal of 5 bases from V and 0 bases from J, the junction contained 22 bases not matched to a gene. The CDR3 region is CACGTMKVLGVRRYTDKLIF. Here the CDR3 DNA reads TGTGCCTGTGGCACGATGAAAGTACTGGGGGTCCGCCGGTACACCGATAAACTCATCTTT.

This clone is medium-sized in the sample. J is TRDJ1 and V is TRDV3, with 7 positions matching TRDD3. The CDR3 is 17 residues long. The V segment lost 4 bases and the J segment 0 bases; nucleotides outside the gene matches: 17. CDR1 is TVYSNPD, CDR2 GDNSRS, per germline (reference sequence). The CDR3 reads CASCPPHWGTNTDKLIF. Here the CDR3 DNA reads TGTGCCTCTTGTCCCCCCCACTGGGGCACTAACACCGATAAACTCATCTTT.

This clone showed up just a few times. The chain uses TRDV2 and TRDJ1; TRDD3 agrees at 10 bases. Germline lookup yields CDR1 GEAIGNYY and CDR2 EKD. The CDR3 runs to 18 residues. Trimming removed 3 bases from V and 0 bases from J; junction bases left unmatched: 12. CDR3 protein: CACDGLLGDPRYTDKLIF. The CDR3 nucleotides are TGTGCCTGTGACGGCCTACTGGGGGATCCCAGGTACACCGATAAACTCATCTTT.

On this clone: A much larger clone lies one base from this, so it may be a read error. The V and J genes are TRDV2 and TRDJ3; D is ambiguous. CDR1 GEAIGNYY and CDR2 EKD come from the germline V gene. This CDR3 has 16 residues. CDR3 sequence (DNA): TGTGCCAGTGACACCGTGGGTACCGGGAGGACCCGACAGATGTTTTTC. Protein: CASDTVGTGRTRQMFF.

The chain combines TRDV2 with TRDJ1; TRDD3 matches at 7 bases. The ends lost 1 base at V and 0 bases at J; junction bases unmatched: 13. The germline gives CDR1 GEAIGNYY, CDR2 EKD. The CDR3 has 18 residues. CDR3 region: CACDTMEGDSLYTDKLIF. The CDR3 DNA reads as TGTGCCTGTGACACAATGGAGGGGGATTCCTTGTACACCGATAAACTCATCTTT.

This clone was found a few times. The chain has TRDV2 and TRDJ1; D is perhaps TRDD3 (5 bases). The CDR3 runs to 16 residues. Trimming cost V 4 bases and J 0 bases, with 17 bases left between them. CDR1 and CDR2 from the germline V gene are GEAIGNYY and EKD. In nucleotides, the CDR3 is TGTGCCTGTGATTCGGTGGGGAAGACATACACCGATAAACTCATCTTT. It translates to CACDSVGKTYTDKLIF.

In this sample, this clone is medium-sized. This chain links TRDV2 with TRDJ3, with 13 bases fitting TRDD3. This CDR3 has 21 amino acids. V was pared by 3 bases and J by 0 bases, with 10 bases of the junction left unmatched. Germline values: CDR1 GEAIGNYY, CDR2 EKD. Written as DNA, the CDR3 is TGTGCCTGTGACTCTGTACTGGGGGATACGCCGAGCTCCTGGGACACCCGACAGATGTTTTTC. Translating gives CACDSVLGDTPSSWDTRQMFF.

As concerns this clone: This may arise from a read error, as a much more abundant clone is one base away. Additional DNA sequences in this sample encode the identical CDR3. The genes are TRDV2 and TRDJ1; no definite D call. The CDR3 spans 20 residues. CDR1 and CDR2 from the germline V gene are GEAIGNYY and EKD. V lost 4 bases, J lost 0 bases, and 29 bases lay in between. CDR3 in DNA: TGTGCCTGTGATACCGTCAATTCGGGGCCCCCTCCGAGCTACACCGATAAACTCATCTTT. Translated, it gives CACDTVNSGPPPSYTDKLIF.

This clone was seen more than once but under ten times. The protein TCRdb gives is from a much larger clone and does not agree with this DNA's translation at residue 3, likely a read error; the protein shown here comes from the DNA. This chain uses TRAV29/DV5 with TRDJ1; D is perhaps TRDD3 (6 bases). CDR3 length: 19 residues. From germline, CDR1 is NSMFDY and CDR2 ISSIKDK. Written as DNA, the CDR3 is TGTGCAACAAGCGGCCCCTTTCCGTTGGGGGTCTTGTACACCGATAAACTCATCTTT. It translates to CATSGPFPLGVLYTDKLIF.

On this clone: This likely traces to a read error, being one base from a far larger clone. Other DNA sequences within the sample encode an identical CDR3. The chain is built from TRDV2 and TRDJ1; no reliable D call. Trimming removed 3 bases from V and 2 bases from J, with 9 bases in between. The germline V gene encodes CDR1 GEAIGNYY and CDR2 EKD. The CDR3 sequence is 13 residues long. Written as DNA, the CDR3 is TGTGCCTGTGACCCAATGGAGACCGATAAACTCATCTTT. It specifies CACDPMETDKLIF.

Points on this clone: This may come from a read error, since a much larger clone is one base off. The sample contains more than one DNA sequence encoding this CDR3. CDR3 DNA sequence: TGTGCCTGCGACACCGTACTGGGGGATACCAGGGACACCCGACAGATGTTTTTC. It yields the protein CACDTVLGDTRDTRQMFF. The chain employs TRDV2 and TRDJ3; 12 bases line up with TRDD3. The CDR3 sequence is 18 residues long. CDR1 and CDR2 (germline): GEAIGNYY, EKD.

For this clone: A read error may explain this, as a much larger clone is one base away. The identical CDR3 is also encoded by other nucleotide sequences in the sample. The gene calls are TRDV2 and TRDJ1; TRDD3 agrees at 12 bases. The CDR3 is 23 residues long. Germline V CDR1 and CDR2: GEAIGNYY, EKD. J was trimmed by 0 bases and V by 0 bases; bases with no gene match: 22. CDR3 residues: CACDTEGWGIRGPRSTYTDKLIF. Here the CDR3 DNA reads TGTGCCTGTGACACCGAGGGCTGGGGGATACGTGGTCCCCGATCGACCTACACCGATAAACTCATCTTT.

In this sample, this clone turned up a few times. The chain employs TRDV2 and TRDJ3; 8 bases agree with TRDD3. This CDR3 has 20 residues. Losses at the gene ends were 0 bases for V and 0 bases for J; bases not matched to a gene: 9. Germline lookup yields CDR1 GEAIGNYY and CDR2 EKD. In DNA, the CDR3 is TGTGCCTGTGACACCGGCTGGGGGACGACGAGCTCCTGGGACACCCGACAGATGTTTTTC. This sequence encodes CACDTGWGTTSSWDTRQMFF.